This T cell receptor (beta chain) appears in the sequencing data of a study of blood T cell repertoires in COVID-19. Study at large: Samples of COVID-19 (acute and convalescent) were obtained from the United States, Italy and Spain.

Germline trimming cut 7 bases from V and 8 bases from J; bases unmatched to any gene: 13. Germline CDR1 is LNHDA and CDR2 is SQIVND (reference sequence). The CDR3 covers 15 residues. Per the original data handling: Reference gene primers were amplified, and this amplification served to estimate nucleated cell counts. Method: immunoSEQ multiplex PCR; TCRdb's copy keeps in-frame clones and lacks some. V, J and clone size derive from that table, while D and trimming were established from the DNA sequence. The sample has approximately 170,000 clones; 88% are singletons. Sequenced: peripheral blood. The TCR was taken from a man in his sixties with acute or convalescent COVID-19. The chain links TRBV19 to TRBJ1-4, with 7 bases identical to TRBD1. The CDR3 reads CASKRSQGGGEKLFF. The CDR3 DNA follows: TGTGCCAGTAAGCGGAGTCAGGGGGGAGGCGAAAAACTGTTTTTT.